This T cell receptor (beta chain) was retrieved from a study of shared clonotypes between healthy human individuals (dated by TCRdb to 2020 to 2022). About the full investigation: The cohort comprised a couple of women and a few men aged 18 to 49 years. For each donor, CD4 naive and CD4 memory were each run on three plates, CD8 naive on two plates, and CD8 memory on one plate. The study deeply sequenced blood TCR repertoires of roughly five healthy adults to estimate repertoire size and the extent of clonotype sharing between individuals. Libraries were prepared and TCR repertoires were sequenced by different laboratories using diverse techniques, in order to increase sequencing depth and limit assay-specific biases. Between about 0.8 and 9 billion PBMCs per donor were obtained by leukapheresis. What the research found in general, with its limitations: Rarefaction of sorted-subset datasets indicated incomplete sequencing despite the large sequencing depth. Higher generation probabilities were observed for clonotypes shared by all four sorted-subset donors than for non-shared clonotypes. Pairwise subsampling led to the expectation that sequencing depth would affect the degree of clonotype sharing among donors. When a few donors were compared, the shared fraction of clonotypes was about 5.4% for naive CD4, roughly 3.4% for naive CD8, more than 2% for memory CD4, and around 0.37% for memory CD8. Larger estimated clonotype richness was generally found for naive subsets than for memory subsets. Sampling was restricted to blood, and TCR repertoires in tissue are likely to differ from TCR repertoires in blood. Because the study included a small number of donors, the genetic and exposure-history diversity represented was limited.

CD8 naive samples were CD45RO-negative cells positively selected for CCR7, giving a CD45RA+CCR7+ population that excluded TemRA cells. The donors were healthy, HIV-negative adults who had no recently reported acute infections or vaccinations. Every donor was a Caucasian adult living in Nashville, Tennessee, USA. Blood was obtained by leukapheresis, after which PBMCs were separated by Ficoll-Histopaque density gradient centrifugation and cryopreserved in liquid nitrogen vapor phase. Analytical flow cytometry was used to check the purity and quantity of every magnetically sorted T cell population. Genomic DNA was isolated from each sorted fraction and quantified by UV absorbance on a Nanodrop 2000c. Regarding this clone: Its antigen is unknown. Base quality data are lacking; no much larger clone is found one base away.

From the cysteine up to the phenylalanine, the CDR3 has a length of 15 residues. Only CDR3 DNA is held: 45 bases, read in frame from base 1. CDR1 and CDR2, looked up from the germline V gene, are SQVTM and ANQGSEA. For this chain, trimming is 1 base at the V end and 4 bases at the J end, and the number of junction bases without a gene match is 6. Using the deep immunoSEQ assay, multiplex PCR amplified TCR CDR3 regions from genomic DNA. Extracted genomic DNA from each cell subset was distributed evenly across all wells of several immunoSEQ 96-well plates, and each plate was treated as a replicate. For sorted subsets, about 200 ng genomic DNA, equal to about 30,000 T cell genomes, was loaded into each replicate PCR. Purified libraries were measured with a Qubit 3.0 fluorometer, size-checked on a Bioanalyzer 2100, and measured again with the KAPA Library Quantification kit. Each immunoSEQ 96-well plate was sequenced on its own single-read 150-cycle Illumina NextSeq 550 flow cell. The authors' analysis ran thus. Because the immunoSEQ output included only junctional sequences and no quality scores, the filtering could not be the same as the filtering used for full-length reads. Sequences were annotated with PyIR, a Python wrapper for IgBLAST v1.9, and V/J genes and CDR3 were assigned using IMGT germline references. Reads with weak V/J assignments (E-value above 1e-6), missing CDR3, stop codons, out-of-frame junctions, or ambiguous translated residues were removed. V3J clonotypes were defined as sequences sharing an identical inferred V gene, J gene, and CDR3 amino acid sequence. To compute the percentage overlap between repertoires, the number of shared unique clonotypes was divided by the size of the smaller repertoire. Richness of each repertoire was evaluated using RTK rarefaction, the Chao1 estimator, and Recon v2.1 estimates of unobserved clonotypes. Generation probabilities for all TCRbeta clonotypes obtained by the gDNA method from four donors were computed using OLGA. As stored in TCRdb, this immuneACCESS dataset retains in-frame rearrangements with V and J assigned. A fraction of the clones does not appear; measured against another copy, unresolved V genes explain less than half of the discrepancy, and the remainder lacks a known reason. D and trimming come from the DNA, and the V and J calls and clone size come from that table. This sample comprises some 2,100,000 clones, 90% to 95% of them detected only once. The ten largest clones add up to 1.5% to 2% of the sample.

Sample: naive CD8+ T cells from PBMCs. The cell subset or site label on this specimen signifies: CD45RA+CCR7+. The V gene is TRBV29-1 and the J gene is TRBJ2-3; 9 central bases correspond to TRBD2. This clonotype was obtained from a man younger than 35 in good health. Some clones in this sample may be carry-over from other donors' samples. The CDR3 loop reads CSVEGSGSFPDTQYF. The nucleotides read TGCAGCGTTGAAGGTAGCGGGAGTTTCCCAGATACGCAGTATTTT.